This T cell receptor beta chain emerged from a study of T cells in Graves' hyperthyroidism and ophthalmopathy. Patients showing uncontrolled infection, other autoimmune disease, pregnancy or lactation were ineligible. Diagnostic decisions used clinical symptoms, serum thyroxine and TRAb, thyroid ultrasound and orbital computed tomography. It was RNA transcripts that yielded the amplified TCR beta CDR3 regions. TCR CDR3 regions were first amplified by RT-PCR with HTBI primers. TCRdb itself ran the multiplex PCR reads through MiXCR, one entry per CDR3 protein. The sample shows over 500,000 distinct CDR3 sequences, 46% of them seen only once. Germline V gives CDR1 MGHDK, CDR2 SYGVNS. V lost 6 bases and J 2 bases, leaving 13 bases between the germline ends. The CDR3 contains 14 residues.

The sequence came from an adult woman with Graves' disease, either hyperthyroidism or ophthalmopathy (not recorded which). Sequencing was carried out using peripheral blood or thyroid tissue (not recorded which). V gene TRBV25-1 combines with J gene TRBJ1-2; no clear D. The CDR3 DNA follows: TGTGCCAGCAGAGGCAGTCAGCAAAACTATGGCTACACCTTC. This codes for CASRGSQQNYGYTF.